The present TCR beta chain was sequenced within a study of blood T cell repertoires in COVID-19. Study background: Spain, Italy and the United States supplied samples that represented acute and convalescent COVID-19. The cDNA or gDNA used as material had been derived from T cells, B-cell-depleted T cells, or PBMCs.

Sequencing was performed with immunoSEQ multiplex PCR; in TCRdb, only in-frame clones are kept and a portion is missing. The table has 140,000 to 150,000 clones, roughly 81% seen once; the top ten hold roughly 8%. The CDR3 spans 13 residues. Germline loops: CDR1 GTSNPN, CDR2 SVGIG (reference sequence). V was trimmed by 4 bases and J by 3 bases, leaving 7 bases between them. V gene TRBV30 combines with J gene TRBJ2-6, with TRBD2 as a possible D gene (5 bases). The sequence was collected from a human donor with acute or convalescent COVID-19. The donor label of this sample is uncertain. The sequencing input was peripheral blood. As DNA, the CDR3 is TGTGCCTGGACGGGGTATGGGGCCAACGTCCTGACTTTC. Protein sequence: CAWTGYGANVLTF.